Here is one TCR beta chain with its context. The sample belongs to a study of blood T cell repertoires in COVID-19. CDR1 and CDR2 from the germline V gene are LNHDA and SQIVND (reference sequence). The junction had 4 bases not matched to a gene; V was cut back by 6 bases and J by 6 bases. The CDR3 runs to 13 residues. Libraries were prepared by immunoSEQ multiplex PCR; TCRdb keeps only in-frame clonotypes and omits some of them. The data contain 300,000 to 400,000 clones, more than 75% of them singletons. This TCR came from a woman aged 45-65 years with COVID-19, enrolled during active disease. The sample taken for sequencing was peripheral blood. This rearrangement joins TRBV19 to TRBJ2-1; 8 bases match TRBD2. CDR3 nucleotides: TGTGCCAGTAGATGGCTAGCGGGCAATGAGCAGTTCTTC. Translating it yields CASRWLAGNEQFF.